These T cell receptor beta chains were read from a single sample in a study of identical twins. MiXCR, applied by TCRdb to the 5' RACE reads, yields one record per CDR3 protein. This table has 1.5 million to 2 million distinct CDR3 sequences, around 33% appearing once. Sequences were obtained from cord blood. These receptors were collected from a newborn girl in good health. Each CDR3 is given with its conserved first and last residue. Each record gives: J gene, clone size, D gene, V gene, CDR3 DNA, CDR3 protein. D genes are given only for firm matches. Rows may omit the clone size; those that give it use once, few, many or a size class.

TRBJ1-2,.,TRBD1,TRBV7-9,TGTGCCGGCAGCTTAGAGAGAGACAGGGGTGGCTACACCTTC,CAGSLERDRGGYTF
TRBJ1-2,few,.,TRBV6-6,TGTGCCAGCAGTGGGGGGGATAGCTACACCTTC,CASSGGDSYTF
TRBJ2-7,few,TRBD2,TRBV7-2,TGTGCCAGCAGCCCGCTGACCCAGCGGTTCAGCGGGAGATCGTACGAGCAGTACTTC,CASSPLTQRFSGRSYEQYF
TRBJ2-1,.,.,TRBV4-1,TGCGCCAGCAGCCGGATGGGGACCGACGAGCAGTTCTTC,CASSRMGTDEQFF
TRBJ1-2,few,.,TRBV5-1,TGCGCCAGCAGCTTGGCATCAGATCGCGGGGGTTCGAATGGCTACACCTTC,CASSLASDRGGSNGYTF
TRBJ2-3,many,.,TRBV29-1,TGCAGCGCCGTCATTCCGCACCAGGGAGCAGATACGCAGTATTTT,CSAVIPHQGADTQYF
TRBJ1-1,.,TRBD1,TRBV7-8,TGTGCCAGCAGCAAATACAGGGGAACTGAAGCTTTCTTT,CASSKYRGTEAFF
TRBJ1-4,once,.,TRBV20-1,TGCAGTGCTAGGCAGGAAAAACTGTTTTTT,CSARQEKLFF
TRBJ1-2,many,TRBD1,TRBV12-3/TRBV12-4,TGTGCCAGCAGCTTAAGGACAGGGGGCGGCTACACCTTC,CASSLRTGGGYTF
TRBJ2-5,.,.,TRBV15,TGTGCCACCAGCATTGGGCGAGTAGGACGAGAGACCCAGTACTTC,CATSIGRVGRETQYF
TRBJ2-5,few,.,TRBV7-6,TGTGCCAGCAGCCTGACCTTAGCTTCTAGGAAAGAGACCCAGTACTTC,CASSLTLASRKETQYF
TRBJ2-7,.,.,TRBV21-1,TGTGCCAGCAGCAAAAAGAGGCCCTGGGGGTGCTACGAGCAGTACTTC,CASSKKRPWGCYEQYF
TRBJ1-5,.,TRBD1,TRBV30,TGTGCCTGGAGTGGTGACAGGGGGAATCAGCCCCAGCATTTT,CAWSGDRGNQPQHF
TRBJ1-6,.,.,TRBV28,TGTGCCAGCAGTTTTTCCGACAGCCTTTTTGATTCACCCCTCCACTTT,CASSFSDSLFDSPLHF
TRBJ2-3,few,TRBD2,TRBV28,TGTGCCAGCAGCATACGGACTAGCCTATCAGATACGCAGTATTTT,CASSIRTSLSDTQYF
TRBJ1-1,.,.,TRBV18,TGTGCCAGCTCACCACGGTCCTTTGAAAACACTGAAGCTTTCTTT,CASSPRSFENTEAFF
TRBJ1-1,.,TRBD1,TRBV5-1,TGCGCCAGCAGCTCGGACAGGATGGGAGGGACTGAAGCTTTCTTT,CASSSDRMGGTEAFF
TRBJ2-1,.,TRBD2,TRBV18,TGTGCCTGCTCACCGTTCGCGGGAGCCCCTATCCTTAGCGATGAGCAGTTCTTC,CACSPFAGAPILSDEQFF
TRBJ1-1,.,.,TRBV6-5,TGTGCCAGCAGTTACGACAGGTCGGTGACTGAAGCTTTCTTT,CASSYDRSVTEAFF
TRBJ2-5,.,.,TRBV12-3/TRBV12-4,TGTGCCAGCAGTCCTAACGGGGAGACCCAGTACTTC,CASSPNGETQYF